The 22 T cell receptor beta chains given below trace back to one sample, sequenced in a study of cytomegalovirus exposure and HLA in healthy donors. Assay used: immunoSEQ multiplex PCR; TCRdb lists only in-frame clones, some missing. The table has approximately 160,000 clones, around four fifths seen once. The sequenced sample consisted of PBMCs. Receptor source: a man aged 30 to 39 in good health and CMV-seropositive.

The chain recombines TRBV10-3 with TRBJ2-3; TRBD2 matches 11 bases. The junction had 3 bases not matched to a gene; V was cut back by 4 bases and J by 3 bases. Germline assignment: CDR1 ENHRY and CDR2 SYGVKD. The CDR3 runs to 15 residues. In DNA form, the CDR3 reads TGTGCCATCAGTGCCTCTAGCGGGGGGACAGATACGCAGTATTTT. Protein product: CAISASSGGTDTQYF.

J is TRBJ2-2 and V is TRBV5-1, with 9 bases that match TRBD1. V trimming: 4 bases; J trimming: 4 bases; junction bases outside the gene matches: 8. Germline CDR1 and CDR2: SGHRS and YFSETQ. The CDR3 length is 16 residues. CDR3 DNA sequence: TGCGCCAGCAGCACGCCGACAGGGGGAAGCACCGGGGAGCTGTTTTTT. Its protein product is CASSTPTGGSTGELFF. Full variable domain (rest looked up from reference TRBV5-1 and TRBJ2-2): KAGVTQTPRYLIKTRGQQVTLSCSPISGHRSVSWYQQTPGQGLQFLFEYFSETQRNKGNFPGRFSGRQFSNSRSEMNVSTLELGDSALYLCASSTPTGGSTGELFFGEGSRLTVL.

This chain links TRBV6-5 with TRBJ2-7; 9 positions match TRBD1. V trimming: 5 bases; J trimming: 7 bases; junction bases outside the gene matches: 9. This CDR3 comprises 14 residues. Germline loops: CDR1 MNHEY, CDR2 SVGAGI. The CDR3 nucleotides read TGTGCCAGCAGTGGGACAGGGAATACGGGGGAGCAGTACTTC. This codes for CASSGTGNTGEQYF.

This sequence joins TRBV9 and TRBJ2-7; 11 bases match TRBD2. The CDR3 is 15 residues long. Losses at the gene ends were 0 bases for V and 5 bases for J; bases not matched to a gene: 4. Looked up from germline, CDR1 is SGDLS and CDR2 is YYNGEE. The CDR3 DNA reads as TGTGCCAGCAGCGTAGAGGGTAGCGGGGGGGACGAGCAGTACTTC. Its protein is CASSVEGSGGDEQYF.

This rearrangement joins TRBV6-5 to TRBJ2-5, with TRBD2 as a possible D gene (6 bases). This CDR3 is built from 14 residues. CDR1 is MNHEY, CDR2 SVGAGI, per germline. Deletions cut 4 bases from V and 5 bases from J, with 14 bases between. CDR3 region: CASSWRVSAETQYF. The CDR3 coding sequence is TGTGCCAGCAGTTGGAGGGTGTCGGCGGAGACCCAGTACTTC.

The chain couples TRBV7-9 to TRBJ2-1, with 10 nucleotides matching TRBD1. Looked up from germline, CDR1 is SEHNR and CDR2 is FQNEAQ (reference sequence). The CDR3 is 14 amino acids. The V and J ends lost 5 bases and 8 bases, in that order; junction bases with no gene match: 6. CDR3 sequence reads: CASSQDRGGDEQFF. DNA of the CDR3: TGTGCCAGCAGCCAGGACAGGGGGGGCGATGAGCAGTTCTTC.

The V gene is TRBV4-2, the J gene TRBJ2-3, with D tentatively TRBD2 (6 bases). The CDR3 consists of 14 residues. Germline V gives CDR1 LGHNA, CDR2 YNFKEQ. With 2 bases removed from V and 3 bases from J, the gap between germline ends came to 9 bases. CDR3 amino acids: CASSQREPTDTQYF. Written as DNA, the CDR3 is TGTGCCAGCAGCCAACGGGAGCCAACAGATACGCAGTATTTT.

V usage is TRBV21-1 and J usage is TRBJ2-2; the DNA was not used to check the table's D call, TRBD2. TRBV21-1 is a documented pseudogene. The CDR3 contains 17 residues. The CDR3 DNA reads TGTGCCAGCAGCAAAGAATGGACTAGCGGGCTCCATTGGGAGCTGTTTTTT. The encoded protein is CASSKEWTSGLHWELFF.

The genes are TRBV6-4 and TRBJ2-2; 10 bases fit TRBD2. V lost 5 bases and J lost 5; bases outside the gene matches: 2. CDR1 and CDR2 (germline): MRHNA, SNTAGT. This CDR3 is 14 amino acids long. DNA of the CDR3: TGTGCCAGCAGTACTAGCGGGGAAACCGGGGAGCTGTTTTTT. Its protein product is CASSTSGETGELFF.

This clone has just a few counts. The chain has TRBV6-6 and TRBJ2-3; D unresolved. The CDR3 is 11 amino acids. With 7 bases removed from V and 5 bases from J, the gap between germline ends came to 7 bases. In germline, CDR1 is MNHNY, CDR2 SVGAGI (reference sequence). The CDR3, as DNA: TGTGCCAGCACCACTAAAGATACGCAGTATTTT. This gives the protein CASTTKDTQYF.

The chain joins TRBV5-1 to TRBJ2-2; no clear D. CDR1 is SGHRS and CDR2 is YFSETQ in the germline V gene. V was trimmed by 3 bases and J by 1 base, leaving 10 bases between them. The CDR3 runs 15 residues. In DNA form, the CDR3 reads TGCGCCAGCAGCTCCTACCCCGAGAACACCGGGGAGCTGTTTTTT. This encodes CASSSYPENTGELFF.

The chain couples TRBV5-4 to TRBJ2-2, with D possibly being TRBD1 (5 bases). The CDR3 totals 14 residues. CDR1 and CDR2 (germline): SGHNT, YYREEE (reference sequence). V gave up 1 base and J gave up 4 bases, with 8 bases separating them. CDR3 in DNA: TGTGCCAGCAGCTTGCATCAGGGCACCGGGGAGCTGTTTTTT. It codes for CASSLHQGTGELFF.

The rearrangement links TRBV7-6 to TRBJ1-1, with D possibly matching TRBD1 (6 bases). Germline values: CDR1 SGHVS, CDR2 FNYEAQ. The V and J ends lost 0 bases and 6 bases respectively, with 11 bases between them. The CDR3 totals 14 residues. CDR3 sequence reads: CASSLAGRGAEAFF. The CDR3 DNA reads TGTGCCAGCAGCTTAGCGGGCAGGGGTGCTGAAGCTTTCTTT.

The CDR3 loop reads CASSLSGGDTQYF. CDR3 coding DNA: TGTGCCAGCAGCTTGAGCGGGGGCGATACGCAGTATTTT. The chain combines TRBV5-8 with TRBJ2-3; 8 bases agree with TRBD2. Germline loops: CDR1 SGHTS, CDR2 YDEGEE. The V segment lost 1 base and the J segment 6 bases; nucleotides outside the gene matches: 1. The CDR3 length is 13 residues.

CDR3 loop: CASSLSETGELFF. For the CDR3, the DNA is TGTGCCAGCAGCTTAAGCGAAACCGGGGAGCTGTTTTTT. The chain joins TRBV7-9 to TRBJ2-2; D is ambiguous. Germline V gene lookup returns CDR1 SEHNR and CDR2 FQNEAQ (reference sequence). The CDR3 is 13 amino acids. Trimming shortened V by 2 bases and J by 5 bases, and 6 bases separated the two germline ends.

Here the CDR3 DNA reads TGCGCCAGCAGCCTGGACAGTCCCGGAAACACCATATATTTT. Translation: CASSLDSPGNTIYF. The chain has TRBV5-1 and TRBJ1-3, with D perhaps matching TRBD1 (6 bases). The CDR3 runs to 14 residues. V lost 4 bases, J lost 4 bases, and 12 bases lay in between. Per germline, CDR1 SGHRS and CDR2 YFSETQ.

This clone came up once. The chain is built from TRBV13 and TRBJ1-6; 9 nucleotides agree with TRBD1. This CDR3 comprises 15 residues. V was pared by 8 bases and J by 7 bases, with 9 bases of the junction left unmatched. Germline CDR1 reads PRHDT; CDR2 reads FYEKMQ (reference sequence). CDR3 sequence: CASSNGGTGNSPLHF. Written as DNA, the CDR3 is TGTGCCAGCTCAAATGGGGGGACAGGGAATTCACCCCTCCACTTT.

This clone was seen more than once but under ten times. The chain carries TRBV7-9 and TRBJ2-1; 8 positions match TRBD2. CDR1 is SEHNR, CDR2 FQNEAQ, per germline (reference sequence). Trimming took 2 bases from V and 3 from J; bases not matched to a gene: 6. The CDR3 runs to 16 residues. The CDR3 sequence: CASSLSGGLGYNEQFF. In DNA form, the CDR3 reads TGTGCCAGCAGCTTATCGGGGGGGCTAGGCTACAATGAGCAGTTCTTC.

The chain joins TRBV9 to TRBJ2-1; 9 bases are a match to TRBD2. V lost 0 bases and J lost 7; bases outside the gene matches: 8. The germline CDR1 and CDR2 sequences are SGDLS and YYNGEE. This CDR3 is 16 amino acids long. CDR3 DNA sequence: TGTGCCAGCAGCGTAGACCCCGGGACTAGCTGGAATGAGCAGTTCTTC. Its protein product is CASSVDPGTSWNEQFF.

The rearrangement links TRBV25-1 to TRBJ2-5; D may be TRBD2 (6 bases). Deletions cut 5 bases from V and 2 bases from J, with 12 bases between. This CDR3 contains 14 residues. Germline V gives CDR1 MGHDK, CDR2 SYGVNS. In DNA, the CDR3 is TGTGCCAGCAGTCACCGGGACTGGCAAGAGACCCAGTACTTC. Its protein is CASSHRDWQETQYF.

This clone has a count of ten or more. This chain connects TRBV5-1 to TRBJ1-6; D gene ambiguous. The CDR3 extends over 14 amino acids. Trimming removed 2 bases at V and 9 bases at J, with 12 bases between. The germline V gene encodes CDR1 SGHRS and CDR2 YFSETQ. The CDR3 nucleotides are TGCGCCAGCAGCTTAGGCTTCGGGATTTCACCCCTCCACTTT. This encodes CASSLGFGISPLHF.

This sequence joins TRBV19 and TRBJ1-2; possibly TRBD1 for D (5 bases). V lost 2 bases, J lost 7 bases, and 11 bases lay in between. The V gene's germline CDR1 is LNHDA and CDR2 SQIVND (reference sequence). The CDR3 runs to 13 residues. CDR3 bases: TGTGCCAGTAGTATACAGGGATCTGGTGGCTACACCTTC. Amino acids: CASSIQGSGGYTF.